These 2 T cell receptor beta chains originate from one sample sequenced in a study of glioma-infiltrating T cells. Amplification of TCR alpha and beta CDR3 regions from RNA used iRepertoire nested multiplex PCR. MiXCR, applied by TCRdb to the multiplex PCR reads, yields one record per CDR3 protein. The data hold 44,000 or so distinct CDR3 sequences, with 20% to 25% observed a single time. The sequenced sample was glioma tissue, nonneoplastic brain tissue, or PBMCs (not recorded which). The receptor set was obtained from a human donor with low-grade glioma or glioblastoma, undergoing nonglioma brain surgery, or in good health (not recorded which).

This clonotype has a count of ten or more. The rearrangement joins TRBV7-9 to TRBJ2-3, with 8 bases identical to TRBD2. CDR1 SEHNR and CDR2 FQNEAQ come from the germline V gene (reference sequence). The CDR3 sequence is 15 residues long. The junction had 6 bases not matched to a gene; V was cut back by 5 bases and J by 2 bases. CDR3 nucleotides: TGTGCCAGCAGCGCCCAGACTAGCGTCACAGATACGCAGTATTTT. As protein: CASSAQTSVTDTQYF. The complete variable domain, with remaining parts taken from reference TRBV7-9 and TRBJ2-3, reads DTGVSQNPRHKITKRGQNVTFRCDPISEHNRLYWYRQTLGQGPEFLTYFQNEAQLEKSRLLSDRFSAERPKGSFSTLEIQRTEQGDSAMYLCASSAQTSVTDTQYFGPGTRLTVL.

This clonotype came up many times. A junction end diverges from the germline sequence, so it may reflect a read error. V gene TRBV14 combines with J gene TRBJ1-3; D unresolved. This CDR3 is 16 amino acids long. Germline V gene data show CDR1 as SGHDN and CDR2 as FVKESK. The CDR3 region has the DNA TGTGCCAGCAGCCAAGTCAGATCCCACTCTGGAAGCACCATATATTTT. Encoded protein: CASSQVRSHSGSTIYF.